Listed below are T cell receptor beta chains from one sample, sequenced in a study of cytomegalovirus exposure and HLA in healthy donors. Libraries were prepared by immunoSEQ multiplex PCR; TCRdb keeps only in-frame clonotypes and omits some of them. The table has about 200,000 clones, 80% to 90% seen once. The sequenced sample was PBMCs. These receptors all come from a woman aged 25-40 years in good health and CMV-seronegative. Both conserved end residues are part of each CDR3. Clone size is not always given. Where it is, it says once, few, many or a class for expanded clones.

j_call clone_size v_call cdr3_aa
TRBJ1-5 - TRBV6-1 CASSVQGNQPQHF
TRBJ2-1 - TRBV4-1 CASSRSGGGASEQFF
TRBJ2-2 - TRBV6-1 CASSPYATGELFF
TRBJ2-1 - TRBV6-8 CASSPGLAGWNEQFF
TRBJ2-3 few TRBV7-9 CASSLSRGRDTDTQYF
TRBJ2-4 - TRBV2 CASSAGGSENIQYF
TRBJ2-1 - TRBV14 CASSPGTSGVREQFF
TRBJ2-1 - TRBV19 CASSSPPGFHYNEQFF
TRBJ1-1 - TRBV30 CAIGQDIGTEAFF
TRBJ2-7 - TRBV6-6 CASSYGVRGSEQYF
TRBJ1-2 - TRBV11-1 CASSSIRLLQFPDLTGYTF
TRBJ2-6 - TRBV27 CASSNPNSGANVLTF
TRBJ1-1 few TRBV30 CAWTKLDFKAFF
TRBJ2-3 - TRBV29-1 CSVIAGDAPDTQYF
TRBJ2-2 - TRBV5-1 CASNLAGGIGELFF
TRBJ2-7 - TRBV2 CASSGQGAGYEQYF
TRBJ2-7 - TRBV6-6 CASSYWLAGNYEQYF
TRBJ2-1 - TRBV7-2 CASSLGGSVNEQFF
TRBJ1-1 - TRBV7-9 CSSSPGTSTEAFF
TRBJ1-2 - TRBV28 CASSPPQGARRGYTF
TRBJ1-1 few TRBV11-2 CASSLRRGSTVTF
TRBJ2-2 - TRBV27 CASSGSGYTGELFF
TRBJ2-3 - TRBV4-2 CASSAHRGRMDTQYF
TRBJ2-7 - TRBV28 CASSDTYEQYF
TRBJ2-1 - TRBV9 CASSPRTGAYSYNEQFF
TRBJ2-7 - TRBV11-2 CASSSPLPEQYF
TRBJ2-2 - TRBV5-1 CASSRRQATGELFF
TRBJ2-5 - TRBV6-1 CASSGRQFSSQYF
TRBJ2-7 - TRBV6-6 CASSFSRLATYEQYF
TRBJ1-5 - TRBV28 CASLRGWYQPQHF
TRBJ2-7 - TRBV18 CASSSPGQYSYEQYF
TRBJ1-6 few TRBV7-2 CASSSRTGSNSPLHF
TRBJ1-1 - TRBV28 CACRVPDRNTEAFF
TRBJ2-2 - TRBV28 CASSLGAGGELFF
TRBJ1-2 - TRBV19 CASSIEMAYGYTF
TRBJ2-7 - TRBV7-6 CASSLGGGSYEQYF
TRBJ2-5 - TRBV18 CASSPPSGSGETQYF
TRBJ2-3 - TRBV15 CATSRVLASGSYTDTQYF
TRBJ2-7 - TRBV2 CASTYSYEQYF
TRBJ2-1 few TRBV10-3 CAISESTARSRRNEQFF
TRBJ2-2 - TRBV6-4 CATPATRRESTGELFF
TRBJ2-4 few TRBV6-1 CASSGNRGHKNIQYF
TRBJ2-1 few TRBV6-1 CASRLTTDYNEQFF